This TCR beta chain is from a study of Tregs in tolerant kidney transplant recipients. Losses at the gene ends were 2 bases for V and 4 bases for J; bases not matched to a gene: 10. From germline, CDR1 is MNHNY and CDR2 SVGAGI (reference sequence). The CDR3 sequence is 16 residues long. Generated by immunoSEQ multiplex PCR, the TCRdb table keeps only in-frame clones and is missing some. The sample holds nearly 15,000 clones, roughly 77% seen once. This chain joins TRBV6-6 and TRBJ1-2; 7 positions match TRBD1. The TCR comes from a human donor who received a combined kidney and bone marrow transplant. The sample consisted of Tregs from blood, taken before the transplant. The chain's CDR3 is CASSYPLLDRVYGYTF. CDR3 DNA sequence: TGTGCCAGCAGTTACCCCCTACTCGACAGGGTCTATGGCTACACCTTC.